Below, 22 T cell receptor beta chains from the same sample are listed, as sequenced in a study of molecular identifiers for immune sequencing clone quantification listed by TCRdb under 2018. Library method: PCR. The sequencer was an Illumina HiSeq 4000. TCRdb took the public reads, trimmed them with fastp at Q25, ran MiXCR for clone calling and kept in-frame beta chains. Each CDR3 protein gets just one entry, which takes the most common genes and DNA from the rows behind it. For this sample the table gives 400,000 to 600,000 distinct CDR3 sequences, of which about a fifth were detected only once. In total, the top ten clones hold 0.84% of the sample. The specimen sequenced was naive CD8+ T cells from blood, with Jurkat cell RNA spiked in. In the paper's terms, the cell subset or site label means: FACS-sorted CD8+CD4-CCR7+CD45RA+ naive T cells. The receptors were gathered from a human donor in good health. Some libraries in this study had Jurkat cell RNA spiked in.

Many counts were recorded for this clonotype. This chain joins TRBV6-6 and TRBJ2-1; D not resolved. Trimming left V 0 bases short and J 10 bases short, with 7 bases between. CDR1 MNHNY and CDR2 SVGAGI come from the germline V gene (reference sequence). The CDR3 sequence is 12 residues long. CDR3 sequence: CASSYSPLEQFF. In DNA, the CDR3 is TGTGCCAGCAGTTACTCACCGTTGGAGCAGTTCTTC.

This clonotype was counted once. A much larger clone sits a single nucleotide away, making a read error possible. The rearrangement uses TRBV6-2 or TRBV6-3 and TRBJ2-3, with D possibly being TRBD2 (6 bases). V lost 6 bases and J 2 bases, leaving 24 bases between the germline ends. The CDR3 totals 18 residues. Looked up from germline, CDR1 is MNHEY and CDR2 is SVGEGT. The CDR3 region has the DNA TGTGCCAGCAGCCTCCGTTTGGCGAGGGAGGTGGACACAGATACGCAGTATTTT. Translation gives CASSLRLAREVDTDTQYF.

This clonotype was picked up many times. The rearrangement links TRBV7-9 to TRBJ2-7; the D gene is possibly TRBD1 (6 bases). The CDR3 is 15 amino acids. Germline V gives CDR1 SEHNR, CDR2 FQNEAQ (reference sequence). V was trimmed by 5 bases and J by 3 bases, leaving 17 bases between them. CDR3 bases: TGTGCCAGCAGCCCAGGGGTATTAGCGAACTACGAGCAGTACTTC. Translated, it gives CASSPGVLANYEQYF.

At least ten counts were recorded for this clonotype. The chain has TRBV5-6 and TRBJ2-5; D gene unclear. Germline CDR1 and CDR2: SGHDT and YYEEEE. CDR3 size: 12 residues. Trimming cost V 5 bases and J 7 bases, with 12 bases left between them. This CDR3 is CASSQTTGTQYF. The CDR3 coding sequence is TGTGCCAGCAGTCAAACAACGGGGACCCAGTACTTC.

There are many counts of this clonotype. The chain couples TRBV27 to TRBJ2-7, with unresolved D. Trimming removed 8 bases at V and 3 bases at J, with 14 bases between. The CDR3 length is 13 residues. The germline CDR1 and CDR2 sequences are MNHEY and SMNVEV (reference sequence). The CDR3 spells CASRLRPGYEQYF. CDR3 coding DNA: TGTGCCAGCCGGCTCAGGCCGGGCTACGAGCAGTACTTC.

The chain recombines TRBV28 with TRBJ1-5; D not certain. The CDR3 totals 13 residues. The V end lost 5 bases, the J end lost 7 bases, and 12 bases lay between the germline ends. Germline lookup yields CDR1 MDHEN and CDR2 SYDVKM. The CDR3 protein is CASSTDGSQPQHF. The CDR3 DNA is TGTGCCAGCAGTACGGACGGCTCGCAGCCCCAGCATTTT. Based on the CDR3 plus reference TRBV28 and TRBJ1-5, the full variable domain is DVKVTQSSRYLVKRTGEKVFLECVQDMDHENMFWYRQDPGLGLRLIYFSYDVKMKEKGDIPEGYSVSREKKERFSLILESASTNQTSMYLCASSTDGSQPQHFGDGTRLSIL.

Many counts were recorded for this clonotype. The chain employs TRBV7-9 and TRBJ2-1, with 9 bases identical to TRBD2. The CDR3 sequence is 13 residues long. V gave up 11 bases and J gave up 4 bases; unmatched junction bases: 6. Per the germline V gene, CDR1 is SEHNR and CDR2 is FQNEAQ (reference sequence). In DNA form, the CDR3 reads TGTGCCTGTAGCGGGAGTAGGTACAATGAGCAGTTCTTC. Its translation is CACSGSRYNEQFF.

This clonotype showed up just a few times. The rearrangement joins TRBV27 to TRBJ2-7, with 13 nucleotides matching TRBD2. The length of the CDR3 is 17 residues. Germline V gives CDR1 MNHEY, CDR2 SMNVEV (reference sequence). The V segment lost 4 bases and the J segment 3 bases; nucleotides outside the gene matches: 9. CDR3 in amino acids: CASSSALAGGPVYEQYF. Written as DNA, the CDR3 is TGTGCCAGCAGTTCCGCACTAGCGGGAGGGCCGGTCTACGAGCAGTACTTC.

This clonotype was seen at least ten times. The genes are TRBV29-1 and TRBJ2-2; D not certain. Germline CDR1 reads SQVTM; CDR2 reads ANQGSEA. V lost 7 bases and J 0 bases, leaving 6 bases between the germline ends. The CDR3 totals 12 residues. The DNA of the CDR3 is TGCAGCGCTGATACGAACACCGGGGAGCTGTTTTTT. Its protein is CSADTNTGELFF.

This clonotype has a count of ten or more. The CDR3 here is CSARSGSFYEQYF. The CDR3 nucleotides are TGCAGTGCTAGATCCGGATCCTTCTACGAGCAGTACTTC. This chain connects TRBV20-1 to TRBJ2-7; D unclear. The CDR3 is 13 residues long. CDR1 DFQATT and CDR2 SNEGSKA come from the germline V gene (reference sequence). Trimming removed 2 bases at V and 3 bases at J, with 11 bases between.

This clonotype was seen at least ten times. The chain joins TRBV19 to TRBJ2-7; the match to TRBD2 covers 7 bases. V shed 3 bases and J 2 bases; nucleotides not matched to a gene: 4. The germline gives CDR1 LNHDA, CDR2 SQIVND (reference sequence). The CDR3 length is 14 residues. CDR3 amino acids: CASSISGTPYEQYF. In DNA, the CDR3 is TGTGCCAGTAGTATCAGCGGGACTCCCTACGAGCAGTACTTC. Using reference TRBV19 and TRBJ2-7 for the parts outside the CDR3, the full variable domain is DGGITQSPKYLFRKEGQNVTLSCEQNLNHDAMYWYRQDPGQGLRLIYYSQIVNDFQKGDIAEGYSVSREKKESFPLTVTSAQKNPTAFYLCASSISGTPYEQYFGPGTRLTVT.

This clonotype has only a few counts. The V and J genes are TRBV27 and TRBJ2-5; D not certain. The CDR3 length is 13 residues. Per germline, CDR1 MNHEY and CDR2 SMNVEV (reference sequence). V lost 5 bases, J lost 0 bases, and 7 bases lay in between. The CDR3: CASSGEYQETQYF. The CDR3, as DNA: TGTGCCAGCAGTGGCGAGTACCAAGAGACCCAGTACTTC.

Points on this clonotype: One junction end disagrees with the germline gene, perhaps due to a read error. The V call is TRBV3-1, the J call TRBJ2-4, with D perhaps TRBD1 or TRBD2 (6 bases each). CDR1 and CDR2 from the germline V gene are LGHDT and YNNKEL (reference sequence). The CDR3 loop spans 14 amino acids. The CDR3 loop reads CASSPSEGGSVLIF. The CDR3 nucleotides read TGTGCCAGCAGCCCAAGCGAAGGGGGGTCTGTTCTTATCTTC.

In its sample, this clonotype was seen many times. The chain uses TRBV12-3 or TRBV12-4 and TRBJ2-5; TRBD1 matches 12 bases. The CDR3 totals 17 residues. The V gene end was trimmed by 5 bases and the J gene end by 2 bases; junction bases not matched to a gene: 9. The CDR3 nucleotides are TGTGCCAGCAGTAGCAGGAGGGACAGGGGGCATCAAGAGACCCAGTACTTC. Protein sequence: CASSSRRDRGHQETQYF.

The genes are TRBV18 and TRBJ1-4; the D is unclear. The CDR3 extends over 15 amino acids. Trimming left V 0 bases short and J 2 bases short, with 7 bases between. In germline, CDR1 is KGHSH, CDR2 LQKENI. For the CDR3, the DNA is TGTGCCAGCTCACCACCGTACGGTACTAATGAAAAACTGTTTTTT. It encodes CASSPPYGTNEKLFF.

This clonotype was detected many times. The chain couples TRBV7-2 to TRBJ1-1; D uncertain. V lost 5 bases to trimming and J lost 1 base, with 17 bases between them. The CDR3 consists of 16 residues. In germline, CDR1 is SGHTA, CDR2 FQGNSA. CDR3 sequence: CASSTGLLPGNTEAFF. The CDR3 bases are TGTGCCAGCAGCACCGGACTGCTCCCAGGGAACACTGAAGCTTTCTTT.

This chain links TRBV24-1 with TRBJ1-4; D remains ambiguous. Germline V CDR1 and CDR2: KGHDR, SFDVKD. The V end lost 4 bases, the J end lost 13 bases, and 15 bases lay between the germline ends. The CDR3 length is 13 residues. The CDR3 bases are TGTGCCACCAGTGACAGCACATTAGGAGGACTGTTTTTT. Translated: CATSDSTLGGLFF.

The CDR3 protein is CASSQEDSPWDGGENTGELFF. The CDR3 region has the DNA TGTGCCAGCAGCCAAGAGGATAGTCCGTGGGATGGCGGGGAGAACACCGGGGAGCTGTTTTTT. This chain links TRBV3-1 with TRBJ2-2; TRBD2 might be the D (6 bases). Deletions cut 0 bases from V and 1 base from J, with 24 bases between. The CDR3 contains 21 residues. CDR1 LGHDT and CDR2 YNNKEL come from the germline V gene (reference sequence).

This clonotype was seen a few times. V usage is TRBV5-6 and J usage is TRBJ2-7, with D maybe TRBD2 (6 bases). The germline V and J ends were trimmed by 5 bases and 5 bases, with 14 bases remaining between them. CDR3 length: 13 amino acids. Germline-derived CDR1 and CDR2 are SGHDT and YYEEEE. Here the CDR3 DNA reads TGTGCCAGCAGGGTTGGGGGGTCCCACGAGCAGTACTTC. This gives the protein CASRVGGSHEQYF.

This clonotype was found many times. The chain employs TRBV4-3 and TRBJ2-5, with 10 bases aligning to TRBD2. The CDR3 is 16 amino acids. CDR1 is LGHNA, CDR2 YSLEER, per germline. The ends lost 0 bases at V and 7 bases at J; junction bases unmatched: 8. CDR3 sequence: CASSQDQLAGVGTQYF. The DNA for the CDR3 is TGCGCCAGCAGCCAAGATCAGCTAGCGGGAGTAGGGACCCAGTACTTC.

A remark on this clonotype: A much larger clone lies one base from this, so it may be a read error. No conserved phenylalanine or tryptophan ends this CDR3, so it is likely a read error. The rearrangement links TRBV5-1 to TRBJ2-7, with 7 bases aligning to TRBD1. Germline V gene sequence: CDR1 SGHRS, CDR2 YFSETQ. The CDR3 contains 14 residues. The trim removed 2 bases at V and 0 bases at J, leaving 2 bases unmatched. The CDR3 sequence: CASSFGTDSYEQYL. CDR3 sequence (DNA): TGCGCCAGCAGCTTTGGGACAGACTCCTACGAGCAGTACCTC.

The CDR3 bases are TGCGCCAGCAGCTTCCCTCCAGCGGGGGGCTCAGATACGCAGTATTTT. Translated: CASSFPPAGGSDTQYF. The chain uses TRBV4-1 and TRBJ2-3; 9 positions agree with TRBD2. Looked up from germline, CDR1 is MGHRA and CDR2 is YSYEKL. The CDR3 is 16 residues long. V lost 5 bases and J lost 4; bases outside the gene matches: 10.